This is a list of T cell receptor beta chains from one sample in a study of cytotoxic CD8 clonotypes in ibrutinib-treated CLL. The repertoire was sequenced with immunoSEQ multiplex PCR; TCRdb's copy has only in-frame clones and lacks some. The sample lists around 200,000 clones, 65% to 80% occurring once. The sample here was PBMCs, taken after 12 months of ibrutinib treatment. All receptors derive from a human donor with chronic lymphocytic leukemia. Each CDR3 is given with its conserved first and last residue. A D gene is named only where the DNA matches it firmly. Rows may omit the clone size; those that give it use once, few, many or a size class.

D | size | J | V | CDR3 | DNA
. | . | TRBJ1-3 | TRBV7-7 | CASSLGSGSGNTIYF | TGTGCTAGCAGCTTAGGGTCGGGCTCTGGAAACACCATATATTTT
. | . | TRBJ1-1 | TRBV5-1 | CASSLEPGRNTEAFF | TGCGCCAGCAGCTTGGAACCGGGGAGGAACACTGAAGCTTTCTTT
. | few | TRBJ1-4 | TRBV18 | CASSPSLGLNEKLFF | TGTGCCAGCTCACCTTCTTTGGGATTGAATGAAAAACTGTTTTTT
. | . | TRBJ2-4 | TRBV30 | CAWIDPGQGRQNIQYF | TGTGCCTGGATAGACCCAGGGCAGGGGCGCCAAAACATTCAGTACTTC
TRBD1 | once | TRBJ1-2 | TRBV18 | CASSPTGQLSGYTF | TGTGCCAGCTCACCAACGGGACAGCTGTCTGGCTACACCTTC
. | . | TRBJ1-5 | TRBV28 | CASSIDRAQAYHF | TGTGCCAGCAGTATAGACCGGGCCCAGGCTTATCATTTT
. | . | TRBJ2-7 | TRBV6-1 | CASSLNRYIMDEQYF | TGTGCCAGCAGCCTAAACAGGTACATAATGGACGAGCAGTACTTC
TRBD1 | . | TRBJ2-7 | TRBV27 | CATPGQIYEQYF | TGTGCCACCCCGGGACAGATCTACGAGCAGTACTTC
. | . | TRBJ2-7 | TRBV5-1 | CASSLEGGLDEQYF | TGCGCCAGCAGCCTTGAGGGGGGGCTGGACGAGCAGTACTTC
TRBD1 | . | TRBJ1-2 | TRBV2 | CASSLRGTGGYYGYTF | TGTGCCAGCAGTCTCCGGGGGACAGGGGGTTACTATGGCTACACCTTC
. | . | TRBJ1-1 | TRBV5-1 | CASSLLGADSAFF | TGCGCCAGCAGCTTGTTGGGGGCAGATTCAGCTTTCTTT
. | few | TRBJ2-3 | TRBV25-1 | CASMPGRTDTQYF | TGTGCCAGTATGCCAGGGCGAACAGATACGCAGTATTTT
TRBD2 | . | TRBJ2-1 | TRBV30 | CAYLLAQAVHEQFF | TGTGCCTACCTACTAGCGCAGGCCGTCCATGAGCAGTTCTTC
TRBD1 | few | TRBJ2-7 | TRBV2 | CASTRTGGIDEQYF | TGTGCCAGCACCCGGACAGGGGGAATCGACGAGCAGTACTTC
. | few | TRBJ2-6 | TRBV5-1 | CASSLGGWEIRSGANVLTF | TGCGCCAGCAGCTTGGGTGGTTGGGAGATTCGGTCTGGGGCCAACGTCCTGACTTTC
TRBD1 | . | TRBJ1-4 | TRBV30 | CAWRRDRVDEKLFF | TGTGCCTGGAGACGGGACAGGGTGGATGAAAAACTGTTTTTT
. | few | TRBJ1-4 | TRBV2 | CASSATGFEKLFF | TGTGCCAGCAGTGCAACAGGGTTTGAAAAACTGTTTTTT
. | . | TRBJ2-5 | TRBV7-2 | CASSPEGIRETQYF | TGTGCCAGCAGCCCTGAGGGGATTCGAGAGACCCAGTACTTC
TRBD1 | . | TRBJ2-2 | TRBV5-1 | CASSSRQGQAGELFF | TGCGCCAGCAGCTCCAGACAGGGGCAGGCCGGGGAGCTGTTTTTT
TRBD1 | . | TRBJ2-1 | TRBV29-1 | CSVARTGGKDGQFF | TGCAGCGTTGCGAGGACAGGGGGCAAGGATGGGCAGTTCTTC
. | . | TRBJ2-2 | TRBV2 | CAGRQDGTGELFF | TGTGCCGGCCGACAGGATGGCACCGGGGAGCTGTTTTTT
. | . | TRBJ1-4 | TRBV2 | CASSGSEGREKLFF | TGTGCCAGCAGTGGGTCTGAGGGGCGTGAAAAACTGTTTTTT
TRBD1 | . | TRBJ1-1 | TRBV5-1 | CASSADRGITEAFF | TGCGCCAGCAGCGCGGACAGGGGTATCACTGAAGCTTTCTTT
. | . | TRBJ1-2 | TRBV27 | CASTHVGGYGYTF | TGTGCCAGCACCCACGTGGGAGGTTATGGCTACACCTTC
TRBD2 | . | TRBJ2-5 | TRBV30 | CAWSVGLAEETQYF | TGTGCCTGGAGTGTAGGGCTAGCGGAAGAGACCCAGTACTTC
. | . | TRBJ1-1 | TRBV13 | CASSSSFSFEAFF | TGTGCCAGCAGCTCCTCGTTTAGCTTCGAAGCTTTCTTT
. | . | TRBJ2-1 | TRBV11-2 | CASSLPNYREQFF | TGTGCCAGCAGCTTACCCAACTACAGGGAGCAGTTCTTC